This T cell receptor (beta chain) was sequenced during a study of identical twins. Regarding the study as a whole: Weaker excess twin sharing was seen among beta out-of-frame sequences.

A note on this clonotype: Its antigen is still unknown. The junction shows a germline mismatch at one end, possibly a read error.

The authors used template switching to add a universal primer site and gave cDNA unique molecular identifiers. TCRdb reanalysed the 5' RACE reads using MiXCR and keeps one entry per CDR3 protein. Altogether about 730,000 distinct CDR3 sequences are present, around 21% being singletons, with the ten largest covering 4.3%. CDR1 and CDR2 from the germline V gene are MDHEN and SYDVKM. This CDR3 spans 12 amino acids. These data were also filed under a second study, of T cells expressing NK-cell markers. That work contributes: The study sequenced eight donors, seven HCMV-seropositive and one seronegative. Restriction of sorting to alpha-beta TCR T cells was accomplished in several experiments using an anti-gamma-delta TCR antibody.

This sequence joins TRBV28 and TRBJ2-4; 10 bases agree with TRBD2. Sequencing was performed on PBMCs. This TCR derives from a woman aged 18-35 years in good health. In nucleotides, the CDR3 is TGTGCCAGCAGCCTCACACGACTAGCGGGTAACTTC. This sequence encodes CASSLTRLAGNF.